This T cell receptor (beta chain) was found in a study of T-cell reconstitution after alpha-beta-depleted transplantation in children. Per the germline V gene, CDR1 is MDHEN and CDR2 is SYDVKM. V shed 5 bases, J shed 2 bases, and the junction held 6 bases outside the gene matches. The CDR3 consists of 14 residues. The TCRbeta library incorporated unique molecular identifiers. TCRdb processed the PCR reads anew with MiXCR; each CDR3 protein has one entry. The top ten clones hold about a sixth of a sample with 120,000 to 150,000 distinct CDR3 sequences, roughly 9% of them seen once. This chain joins TRBV28 and TRBJ2-7, with 7 bases fitting TRBD2. Sample: PBMCs, mostly from graft donor cells, taken 180 days after TCRalphabeta/CD19-depleted stem cell transplant. The receptor was isolated from a female patient aged 2-15 years who had a stem cell transplant for congenital amegakaryocytic thrombocytopenia, so the T cells may come from the graft donor. CDR3 loop: CASSSGTWTYEQYF. DNA of the CDR3: TGTGCCAGCAGTAGCGGGACTTGGACCTACGAGCAGTACTTC. Combining the CDR3 with reference TRBV28 and TRBJ2-7 gives the whole variable domain DVKVTQSSRYLVKRTGEKVFLECVQDMDHENMFWYRQDPGLGLRLIYFSYDVKMKEKGDIPEGYSVSREKKERFSLILESASTNQTSMYLCASSSGTWTYEQYFGPGTRLTVT.